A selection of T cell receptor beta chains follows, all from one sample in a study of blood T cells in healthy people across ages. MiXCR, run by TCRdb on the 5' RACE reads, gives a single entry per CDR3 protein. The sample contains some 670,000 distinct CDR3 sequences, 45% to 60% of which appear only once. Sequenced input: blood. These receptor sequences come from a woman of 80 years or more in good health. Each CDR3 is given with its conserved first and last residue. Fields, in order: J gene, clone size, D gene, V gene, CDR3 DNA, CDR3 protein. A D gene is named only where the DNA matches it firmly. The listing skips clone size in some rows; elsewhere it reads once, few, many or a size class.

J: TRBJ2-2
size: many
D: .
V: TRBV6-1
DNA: TGTGCCAGCAAGCCAGCGGACACCGGGGAGCTGTTTTTT
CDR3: CASKPADTGELFF

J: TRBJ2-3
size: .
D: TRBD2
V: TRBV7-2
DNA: TGTGCCAGCAGCTTAGGGGGCAGCGGGAGGTCAGATACGCAGTATTTT
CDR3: CASSLGGSGRSDTQYF

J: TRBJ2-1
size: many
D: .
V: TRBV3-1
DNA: TGTGCCAGCAGCCAACCGGGCTACTACAATGAGCAGTTCTTC
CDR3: CASSQPGYYNEQFF

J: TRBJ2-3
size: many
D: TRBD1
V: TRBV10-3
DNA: TGTGCCATCAGGCCAGGGACAGGAATTAGCACAGATACGCAGTATTTT
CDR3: CAIRPGTGISTDTQYF

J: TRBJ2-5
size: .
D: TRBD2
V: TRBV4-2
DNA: TGTGCCAGCAGCCAAGTGGTAGCGGGAGAGGAGCAGTACTTC
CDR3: CASSQVVAGEEQYF

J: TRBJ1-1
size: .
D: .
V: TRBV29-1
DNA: TGCAGCAGCTCAGGGTACACTGAAGCTTTCTTT
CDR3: CSSSGYTEAFF

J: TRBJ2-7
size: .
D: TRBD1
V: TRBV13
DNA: TGTGCCAGCAGTTTACGGGGACAGGGAAGGGACGAGCAGTACTTC
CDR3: CASSLRGQGRDEQYF

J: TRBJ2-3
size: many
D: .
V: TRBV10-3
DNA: TGTGCCATCAGTGACTCCAAGGGGGTCCGGTCCACAGATACGCAGTATTTT
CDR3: CAISDSKGVRSTDTQYF

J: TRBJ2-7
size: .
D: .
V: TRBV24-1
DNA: TGTGCCACCAGTGATTTATTAGGGGCTGAGCAGTACTTC
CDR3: CATSDLLGAEQYF

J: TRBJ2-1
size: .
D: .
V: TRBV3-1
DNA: TGTGCCAGCAGCAAAGACGGGGGTTATGAGCAGTTCTTC
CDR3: CASSKDGGYEQFF

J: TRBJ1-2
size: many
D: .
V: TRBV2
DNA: TGTGCCAGCAGTGAGAGGACCGCCAACTATGGCTACACCTTC
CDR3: CASSERTANYGYTF

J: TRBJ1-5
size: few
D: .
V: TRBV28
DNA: TGTGCCAGCAGTTTAATAGGTTATCAGCCCCAGCATTTT
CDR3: CASSLIGYQPQHF

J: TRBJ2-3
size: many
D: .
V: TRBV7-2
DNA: TGTGCCAGCAGCTTAGAAGTTGCAGATACGCAGTATTTT
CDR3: CASSLEVADTQYF

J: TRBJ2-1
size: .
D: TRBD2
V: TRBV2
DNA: TGTGCCACCTCACTTGCGCGGGGGGGTTTGAATGAGCAGTTCTTC
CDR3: CATSLARGGLNEQFF

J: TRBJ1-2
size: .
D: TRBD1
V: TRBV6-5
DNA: TGTGCCAGCAGTTACTGGGGCAGGGGGTCCGATGGCTACACCTTC
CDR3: CASSYWGRGSDGYTF

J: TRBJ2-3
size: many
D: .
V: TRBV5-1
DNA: TGCGCCAGCAGCTTACAGGGTACGTCAGATACGCAGTATTTT
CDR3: CASSLQGTSDTQYF

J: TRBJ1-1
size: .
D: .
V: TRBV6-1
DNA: TGTGCCAGCAAAGGTGGGGATTTCTTT
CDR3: CASKGGDFF

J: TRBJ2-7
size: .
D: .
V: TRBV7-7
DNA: TGTGCTAGCAGCGCAACAGGGAGCTCCTACGAGCAGTACTTC
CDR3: CASSATGSSYEQYF

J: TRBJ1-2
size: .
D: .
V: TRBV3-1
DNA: TGTGCCAGCAGCCAAGGGGACGGAACCTATGGCTACACCTTC
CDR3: CASSQGDGTYGYTF

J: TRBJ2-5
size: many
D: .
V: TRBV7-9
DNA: TGTGCCAGCAGCTTAGAGACTCCGCAAGAGACCCAGTACTTC
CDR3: CASSLETPQETQYF

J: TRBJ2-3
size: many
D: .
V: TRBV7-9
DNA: TGTGCCAGCAGCTTAGTCGGAGGGCTGACAGATACGCAGTATTTT
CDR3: CASSLVGGLTDTQYF

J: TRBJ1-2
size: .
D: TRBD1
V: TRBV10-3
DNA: TGTGCCGCCGCGGAGCTAGACAGGGTTGGCTACACCTTC
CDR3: CAAAELDRVGYTF